The clone carrying this T cell receptor (beta chain) was recorded a few times. This entry belongs to a study of shared clonotypes between healthy human individuals. Assay used: immunoSEQ multiplex PCR; TCRdb lists only in-frame clones, some missing. The sample has around 530,000 clones; around 76% are singletons. Germline CDR1 reads LGHNA; CDR2 reads YNFKEQ. The ends lost 3 bases at V and 4 bases at J; junction bases unmatched: 4. The CDR3 consists of 16 residues. The rearrangement joins TRBV4-2 to TRBJ2-5; TRBD2 aligns across 14 bases. Specimen: PBMCs. This TCR derives from a woman between 35 and 50 years old in good health. Some clones in this sample may be carry-over from other donors' samples. CDR3 coding DNA: TGTGCCAGCAGCCACGGACTAGCGGGAGGAGGAGAGACCCAGTACTTC. Translation gives CASSHGLAGGGETQYF.